These 28 T cell receptor beta chains originate from one sample sequenced in a study of T cells in Graves' hyperthyroidism and ophthalmopathy. It was RNA transcripts that yielded the amplified TCR beta CDR3 regions. HTBI primers were the set used in a first-round RT-PCR of the TCR CDR3. TCRdb recomputed calls from the multiplex PCR reads with MiXCR, one row per CDR3 protein. The sample includes 500,000 to 600,000 distinct CDR3 sequences, about 43% of them seen just once. Sequenced: peripheral blood or thyroid tissue (not recorded which). The receptors were gathered from a woman in her late teens or twenties with Graves' hyperthyroidism.

This clonotype occurred many times. This chain connects TRBV15 to TRBJ2-7; the match to TRBD1 covers 7 bases. The CDR3 runs to 16 residues. The germline V gene encodes CDR1 LNHNV and CDR2 YYDKDF (reference sequence). V gave up 0 bases and J gave up 5 bases; unmatched junction bases: 10. The CDR3 spells CATSRDEEQGIHEQYF. The CDR3 coding sequence is TGTGCCACCAGCAGAGATGAGGAACAGGGGATTCACGAGCAGTACTTC.

The chain recombines TRBV2 with TRBJ2-5; TRBD2 is a possible D gene (5 bases). Matching the DNA end better, TRBJ2-1 makes the J call doubtful. CDR1 SNHLY and CDR2 FYNNEI come from the germline V gene. CDR3 length: 15 amino acids. The CDR3: CASSSTSKMANEQFF. The CDR3 DNA reads as TGTGCCAGCAGTTCTACTAGTAAAATGGCGAATGAGCAGTTCTTC.

The sample holds many counts of this clonotype. The chain has TRBV19 and TRBJ1-1; 7 bases are a match to TRBD1. This CDR3 spans 14 amino acids. Germline V gene lookup returns CDR1 LNHDA and CDR2 SQIVND (reference sequence). V shed 6 bases and J 4 bases; nucleotides not matched to a gene: 8. Here the CDR3 DNA reads TGTGCCAGTAGGCCAGGGGGTGTGAGCACTGAAGCTTTCTTT. Amino acid sequence: CASRPGGVSTEAFF.

The sample holds a few counts of this clonotype. A clone one base away is much larger, so this may be a read error. J is TRBJ2-7 and V is TRBV19; D is unresolved. The CDR3 is 15 residues long. CDR1 and CDR2 (germline): LNHDA, SQIVND (reference sequence). The DNA for the CDR3 is TGTGCCAGTAGTATTCAACACTTCAACTCCTACGCGCAGTACTTC. Translation: CASSIQHFNSYAQYF.

This clonotype was observed many times. The chain joins TRBV12-3 or TRBV12-4 to TRBJ2-7, with TRBD2 matching over 7 bases. V shed 8 bases and J 0 bases; nucleotides not matched to a gene: 10. The CDR3 is 15 residues long. CDR3 sequence: CASGGERNSSYEQYF. CDR3 DNA sequence: TGTGCCAGCGGGGGGGAGAGAAATTCCTCCTACGAGCAGTACTTC.

With regard to this clonotype: The junction shows a germline mismatch at one end, possibly a read error. V and J are TRBV29-1 and TRBJ2-7, with 11 positions matching TRBD2. The germline CDR1 and CDR2 sequences are SQVTM and ANQGSEA. CDR3 length equals 14 residues. The CDR3 DNA reads as TGCAGCGCCCGATTAGGGACTAGCGGTTACGAGCAGCACTTC. It yields the protein CSARLGTSGYEQHF.

A note on this clonotype: Since a much larger clone is just one base distant, this may be a read error. A read error is likely, as this CDR3 ends without the conserved phenylalanine or tryptophan. The rearrangement joins TRBV12-3 or TRBV12-4 to TRBJ2-7, with D possibly being TRBD1 or TRBD2 (5 bases each). The CDR3 is 15 amino acids. V was trimmed by 4 bases and J by 4 bases, leaving 17 bases between them. CDR3 DNA: TGTGCCAGCAGTTACACCCCGGGACCGGATTACGAGCAGTACCTC. It yields the protein CASSYTPGPDYEQYL.

This clonotype showed up many times. The chain couples TRBV2 to TRBJ2-7, with TRBD2 matching 13 bases. The CDR3 sequence is 12 residues long. The V gene's germline CDR1 is SNHLY and CDR2 FYNNEI. The ends lost 9 bases at V and 8 bases at J; junction bases unmatched: 4. CDR3 DNA sequence: TGTGCCAGTACTAGCGGGAGGGTCCAGCAGTACTTC. Protein product: CASTSGRVQQYF.

This clonotype turned up a few times. The chain has TRBV4-1 and TRBJ1-1; TRBD1 aligns across 9 bases. The trim removed 4 bases at V and 9 bases at J, leaving 15 bases unmatched. The CDR3 sequence is 16 residues long. CDR1 MGHRA and CDR2 YSYEKL come from the germline V gene. CDR3 coding DNA: TGCGCCAGCAGCCGATTCCCCGGGACAGGGAAAGGAAAAGCTTTCTTT. Translation: CASSRFPGTGKGKAFF.

There are a few counts of this clonotype. An end of the junction differs from the germline gene, which may be a read error. The V gene is TRBV10-3, the J gene TRBJ2-7; 10 bases are shared with TRBD1. There are 15 residues in the CDR3. Looked up from germline, CDR1 is ENHRY and CDR2 is SYGVKD. CDR3 DNA: TGTGCCAGCAGTTACGGGACAGGGGAAACCTACGAGCAGTACTTC. This translates into CASSYGTGETYEQYF.

This clonotype was found many times. This sequence joins TRBV5-1 and TRBJ1-2, with TRBD1 matching over 9 bases. Trimming cost V 4 bases and J 4 bases; bases outside gene matches: 8. The CDR3 totals 15 residues. In germline, CDR1 is SGHRS, CDR2 YFSETQ. The CDR3 region has the DNA TGCGCCAGCAGCACACCGGGACAGGGAGTCTATGGCTACACCTTC. Amino acids: CASSTPGQGVYGYTF.

In this sample, this clonotype turned up once. The rearrangement uses TRBV20-1 and TRBJ2-3, with D perhaps given as TRBD1 or TRBD2 (5 bases each). Germline V gives CDR1 DFQATT, CDR2 SNEGSKA (reference sequence). The CDR3 extends over 15 amino acids. The CDR3 region is CGTVRGWTSTDTQYF. CDR3 nucleotides: TGCGGGACGGTTAGGGGCTGGACTAGCACAGATACGCAGTATTTT.

This clonotype was observed many times. CDR3 protein: CATSNAGSQPQHF. The CDR3 DNA reads as TGTGCCACCAGTAACGCCGGATCTCAGCCCCAGCATTTT. This rearrangement joins TRBV24-1 to TRBJ1-5; D is undetermined. V gave up 6 bases and J gave up 6 bases, with 11 bases separating them. Per the germline V gene, CDR1 is KGHDR and CDR2 is SFDVKD. The CDR3 is made up of 13 amino acids.

This clonotype was counted at least ten times. The chain combines TRBV20-1 with TRBJ1-1; D gene uncertain. CDR1 DFQATT and CDR2 SNEGSKA come from the germline V gene (reference sequence). Trimming cost V 1 base and J 0 bases, with 9 bases left between them. This CDR3 comprises 14 residues. CDR3 DNA: TGCAGTGCTAGAGGAGGCTTCATGAACACTGAAGCTTTCTTT. Amino acids: CSARGGFMNTEAFF.

CDR3 sequence: CASSPLSGAGSETQYF. The CDR3 coding sequence is TGTGCCAGCAGTCCCCTTAGCGGGGCAGGCAGTGAGACCCAGTACTTC. This chain links TRBV2 with TRBJ2-5; 8 bases are a match to TRBD2. The CDR3 has 16 residues. The germline gives CDR1 SNHLY, CDR2 FYNNEI. Trimming took 5 bases from V and 5 from J; bases not matched to a gene: 13.

This clonotype occurred many times. The V gene is TRBV5-4, the J gene TRBJ1-1; D may be TRBD1 (5 bases). This CDR3 spans 14 amino acids. Per the germline V gene, CDR1 is SGHNT and CDR2 is YYREEE (reference sequence). V lost 4 bases, J lost 3 bases, and 13 bases lay in between. The CDR3 loop reads CASSRGRGYTEAFF. CDR3 bases: TGTGCCAGCAGCCGAGGGAGGGGATACACTGAAGCTTTCTTT.

The chain recombines TRBV2 with TRBJ1-2, with D possibly being TRBD1 (6 bases). Germline V gene lookup returns CDR1 SNHLY and CDR2 FYNNEI. CDR3 length equals 13 residues. The V end lost 9 bases, the J end lost 8 bases, and 19 bases lay between the germline ends. CDR3 amino acids: CASDQGTTRGYTF. In DNA, the CDR3 is TGTGCCAGTGATCAGGGGACAACCCGGGGCTACACCTTC.

This clonotype was seen repeatedly, ten times or more. This chain joins TRBV7-8 and TRBJ2-5; 10 nucleotides line up with TRBD2. The CDR3 is 16 amino acids. Germline V gene data show CDR1 as SGHVS and CDR2 as FQNEAQ. J gave up 4 bases and V 2 bases, and 7 bases lay outside the gene matches. CDR3 nucleotide sequence: TGTGCCAGCAGCTTATGGACTAGCGGAGGGGCAGAGACCCAGTACTTC. It is translated as CASSLWTSGGAETQYF.

This clonotype came up many times. The J gene is TRBJ2-2, the V gene TRBV9, with D maybe TRBD2 (5 bases). Germline V gives CDR1 SGDLS, CDR2 YYNGEE. The CDR3 is made up of 12 amino acids. The V and J ends lost 7 bases and 6 bases respectively, with 10 bases between them. The CDR3 spells CASRNGAGELFF. CDR3 sequence (DNA): TGTGCCAGCCGCAACGGGGCCGGGGAGCTGTTTTTT.

This clonotype was counted at least ten times. The chain combines TRBV20-1 with TRBJ2-7; 8 bases agree with TRBD2. V lost 1 base, J lost 3 bases, and 8 bases stayed unmatched. This CDR3 region has 15 residues. Germline V gene data show CDR1 as DFQATT and CDR2 as SNEGSKA (reference sequence). Here the CDR3 reads CSARGGRLALYEQYF. CDR3 in DNA: TGCAGTGCTAGAGGGGGGAGACTAGCGCTCTACGAGCAGTACTTC.

This clonotype was seen only once. One end of the junction varies from germline; a read error may be responsible. The chain recombines TRBV15 with TRBJ2-2, with D possibly matching TRBD2 (5 bases). Per the germline V gene, CDR1 is LNHNV and CDR2 is YYDKDF (reference sequence). The CDR3 is made up of 14 amino acids. For the CDR3, the DNA is TGTGCCATCAGCAGACAACAGAGCGCCGGGGAGCTGTCTTTT. This codes for CAISRQQSAGELSF.

The chain's CDR3 is CSARPSGSLAEQFF. As DNA, the CDR3 is TGCAGTGCTAGACCCTCCGGGAGTTTGGCTGAGCAGTTCTTC. The V and J genes are TRBV20-1 and TRBJ2-5; TRBD2 is a possible D gene (6 bases). The J call may be mistaken, given a closer DNA end match to TRBJ2-1. The V gene's germline CDR1 is DFQATT and CDR2 SNEGSKA (reference sequence). The CDR3 sequence is 14 residues long.

V is TRBV25-1 and J is TRBJ1-2; TRBD1 is a possible D gene (6 bases). CDR1 is MGHDK, CDR2 SYGVNS, per germline. The length of the CDR3 is 14 residues. The CDR3 loop is CAPLQGSANYGYTF. The CDR3 nucleotides are TGTGCACCGCTCCAGGGGTCAGCTAACTATGGCTACACCTTC.

This clonotype was found many times. V is TRBV9 and J is TRBJ2-5; 10 bases fit TRBD2. Trimming at V came to 0 bases and at J to 4 bases, leaving 6 bases not matched to a gene. The germline V gene encodes CDR1 SGDLS and CDR2 YYNGEE. This CDR3 contains 16 residues. The CDR3 loop reads CASSVGLAGGGETQYF. The DNA of the CDR3 is TGTGCCAGCAGCGTAGGACTAGCGGGTGGCGGAGAGACCCAGTACTTC.

This clonotype was counted ten times or more. J is TRBJ1-1 and V is TRBV5-1; D not certain. The length of the CDR3 is 16 residues. V lost 5 bases to trimming and J lost 0 bases, with 17 bases between them. Germline V gives CDR1 SGHRS, CDR2 YFSETQ. In DNA form, the CDR3 reads TGCGCCAGCAGACCAGACGGAATACACATGAACACTGAAGCTTTCTTT. This sequence encodes CASRPDGIHMNTEAFF.

Only one count was recorded for this clonotype. V gene TRBV10-3 combines with J gene TRBJ2-2; D uncertain. Germline V gives CDR1 ENHRY, CDR2 SYGVKD. Trimming took off 7 bases at V and 3 bases at J, with 18 bases between the two ends. The CDR3 sequence is 16 residues long. The CDR3 DNA reads as TGTGCCATCAAGGACCTGAACAAGGTGGACACCGGGGAGCTGTTTTTT. As protein: CAIKDLNKVDTGELFF.

The V gene is TRBV10-3, the J gene TRBJ1-1; 7 bases agree with TRBD1. The germline V gene encodes CDR1 ENHRY and CDR2 SYGVKD. J lost 7 bases, V lost 0 bases, and 8 bases had no gene match. This CDR3 region has 15 residues. The CDR3 coding sequence is TGTGCCATCAGTGAGTCGTTAGGGGGCAGGGTTGAAGCTTTCTTT. As protein: CAISESLGGRVEAFF.

Details on this clonotype: This may stem from a read error, because a much larger clone lies one nucleotide away. The CDR3 region has the DNA TGTGCCATCAGCGGACAGGACTACACTGAAGCTTTCTTT. It encodes CAISGQDYTEAFF. The chain recombines TRBV10-3 with TRBJ1-1, with TRBD1 matching 7 bases. This CDR3 has 13 residues. With 6 bases clipped from V and 3 bases from J, the junction kept 4 bases outside the gene matches. In germline, CDR1 is ENHRY, CDR2 SYGVKD.